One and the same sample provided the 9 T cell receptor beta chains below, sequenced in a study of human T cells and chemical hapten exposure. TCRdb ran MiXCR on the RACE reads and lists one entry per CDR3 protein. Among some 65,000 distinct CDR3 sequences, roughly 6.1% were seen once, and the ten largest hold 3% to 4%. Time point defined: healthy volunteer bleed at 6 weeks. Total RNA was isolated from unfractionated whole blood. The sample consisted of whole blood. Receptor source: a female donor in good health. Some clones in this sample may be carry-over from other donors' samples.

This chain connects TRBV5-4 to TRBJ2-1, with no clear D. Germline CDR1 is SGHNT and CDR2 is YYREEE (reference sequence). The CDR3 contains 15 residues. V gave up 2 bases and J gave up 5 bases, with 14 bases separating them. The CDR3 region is CASSFSLSLNNEQFF. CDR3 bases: TGTGCCAGCAGCTTCTCCCTATCCCTCAACAATGAGCAGTTCTTC.

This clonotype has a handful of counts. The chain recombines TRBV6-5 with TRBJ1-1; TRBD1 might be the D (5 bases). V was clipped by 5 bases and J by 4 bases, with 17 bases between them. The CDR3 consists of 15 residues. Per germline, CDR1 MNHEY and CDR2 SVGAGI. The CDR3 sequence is CASSQGVAGVTEAFF. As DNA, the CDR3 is TGTGCCAGCAGTCAAGGGGTAGCGGGGGTCACTGAAGCTTTCTTT.

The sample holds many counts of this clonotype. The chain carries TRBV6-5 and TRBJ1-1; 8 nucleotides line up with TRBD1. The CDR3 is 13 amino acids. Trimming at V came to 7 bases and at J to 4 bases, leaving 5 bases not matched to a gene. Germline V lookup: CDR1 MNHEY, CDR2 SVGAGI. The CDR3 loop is CASKQGVGTEAFF. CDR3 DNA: TGTGCCAGCAAACAGGGGGTGGGCACTGAAGCTTTCTTT.

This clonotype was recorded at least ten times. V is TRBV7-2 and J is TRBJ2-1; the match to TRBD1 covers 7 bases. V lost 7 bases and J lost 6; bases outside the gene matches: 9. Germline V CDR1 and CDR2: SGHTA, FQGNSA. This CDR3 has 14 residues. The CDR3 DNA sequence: TGTGCCAGCACACCGACAGGGACGGCCAATGAGCAGTTCTTC. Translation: CASTPTGTANEQFF.

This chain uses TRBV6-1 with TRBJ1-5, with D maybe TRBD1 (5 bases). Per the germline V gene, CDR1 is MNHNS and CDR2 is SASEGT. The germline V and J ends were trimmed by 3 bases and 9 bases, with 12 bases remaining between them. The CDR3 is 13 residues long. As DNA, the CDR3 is TGTGCCAGCAGTGAGGACACGCCCTCGCCCCAGCATTTT. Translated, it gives CASSEDTPSPQHF.

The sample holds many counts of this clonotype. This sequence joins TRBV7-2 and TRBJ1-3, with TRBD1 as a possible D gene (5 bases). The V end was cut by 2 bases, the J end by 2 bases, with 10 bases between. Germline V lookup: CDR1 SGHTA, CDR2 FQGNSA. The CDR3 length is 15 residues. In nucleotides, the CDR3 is TGTGCCAGCAGCTTATTTGCGGGGCCTGGAAACACCATATATTTT. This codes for CASSLFAGPGNTIYF.

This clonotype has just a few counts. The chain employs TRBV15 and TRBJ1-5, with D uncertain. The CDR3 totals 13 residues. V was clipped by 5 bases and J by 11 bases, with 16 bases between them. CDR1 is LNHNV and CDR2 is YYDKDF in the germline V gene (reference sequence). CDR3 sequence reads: CATSELGSMSQHF. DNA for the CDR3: TGTGCCACCAGCGAACTGGGGTCCATGTCCCAGCATTTT.

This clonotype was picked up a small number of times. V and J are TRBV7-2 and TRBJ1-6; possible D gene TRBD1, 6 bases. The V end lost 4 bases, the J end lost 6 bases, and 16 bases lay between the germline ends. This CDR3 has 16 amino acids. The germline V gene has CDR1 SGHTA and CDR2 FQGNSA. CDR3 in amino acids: CASSSTPGAPNSPLHF. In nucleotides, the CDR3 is TGTGCCAGCAGCTCAACCCCAGGGGCTCCTAATTCACCCCTCCACTTT.

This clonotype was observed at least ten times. CDR3 amino acids: CSVVGDSSGEQFF. Here the CDR3 DNA reads TGCAGCGTTGTAGGGGACAGTTCTGGTGAGCAGTTCTTC. The chain links TRBV29-1 to TRBJ2-1, with 7 bases fitting TRBD1. The germline CDR1 and CDR2 sequences are SQVTM and ANQGSEA. V gave up 4 bases and J gave up 9 bases; unmatched junction bases: 9. CDR3 size: 13 residues.